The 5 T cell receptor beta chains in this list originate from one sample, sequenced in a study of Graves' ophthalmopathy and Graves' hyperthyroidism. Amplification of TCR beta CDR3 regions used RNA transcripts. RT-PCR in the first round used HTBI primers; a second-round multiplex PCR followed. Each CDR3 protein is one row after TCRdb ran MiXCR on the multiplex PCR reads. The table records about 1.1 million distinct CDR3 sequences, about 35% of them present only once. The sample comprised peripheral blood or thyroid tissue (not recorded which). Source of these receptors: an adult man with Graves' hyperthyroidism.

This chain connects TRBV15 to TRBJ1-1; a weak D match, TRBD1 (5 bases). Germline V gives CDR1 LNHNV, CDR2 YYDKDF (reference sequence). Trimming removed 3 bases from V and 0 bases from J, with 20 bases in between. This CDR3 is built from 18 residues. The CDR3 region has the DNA TGTGCCACCAGCAGCTTACTCAGGGCTCGGGGTATGAACACTGAAGCTTTCTTT. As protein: CATSSLLRARGMNTEAFF.

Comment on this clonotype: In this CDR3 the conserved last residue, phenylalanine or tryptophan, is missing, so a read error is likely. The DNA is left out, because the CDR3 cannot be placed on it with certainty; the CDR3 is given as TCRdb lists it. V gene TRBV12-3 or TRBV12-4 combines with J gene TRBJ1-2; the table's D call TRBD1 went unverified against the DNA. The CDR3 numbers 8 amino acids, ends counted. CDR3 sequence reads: CASSLVSG.

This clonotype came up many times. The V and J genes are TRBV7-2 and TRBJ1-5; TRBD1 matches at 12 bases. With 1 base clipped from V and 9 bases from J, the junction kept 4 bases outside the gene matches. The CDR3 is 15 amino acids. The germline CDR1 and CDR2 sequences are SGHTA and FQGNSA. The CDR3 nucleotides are TGTGCCAGCAGCTTAGGTGGGACAGGGGGCCGGCCCCAGCATTTT. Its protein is CASSLGGTGGRPQHF. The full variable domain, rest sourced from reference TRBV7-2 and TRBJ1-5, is GAGVSQSPSNKVTEKGKDVELRCDPISGHTALYWYRQSLGQGLEFLIYFQGNSAPDKSGLPSDRFSAERTGGSVSTLTIQRTQQEDSAVYLCASSLGGTGGRPQHFGDGTRLSIL.

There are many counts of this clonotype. The CDR3 protein is CASSSYDRNTGELFF. CDR3 nucleotide sequence: TGTGCCAGCAGCTCCTACGACAGGAACACCGGGGAGCTGTTTTTT. J is TRBJ2-2 and V is TRBV7-6; tentatively, D is TRBD1 (5 bases). V lost 4 bases to trimming and J lost 1 base, with 10 bases between them. There are 15 residues in the CDR3. From germline, CDR1 is SGHVS and CDR2 FNYEAQ.

CDR3 protein: CSVEGGEGPTGELFF. In DNA form, the CDR3 reads TGCAGCGTTGAGGGGGGTGAGGGGCCCACCGGGGAGCTGTTTTTT. The chain joins TRBV29-1 to TRBJ2-2; D is perhaps TRBD2 (6 bases). Germline V gene data show CDR1 as SQVTM and CDR2 as ANQGSEA. This CDR3 region has 15 residues. Trimming stripped 3 bases from V and 4 bases from J, with 15 bases between.